The 3 T cell receptor beta chains below come from one sample, sequenced in a study of response to subunit inactivated influenza vaccine (dated by TCRdb to about 2018). The library relied on RT-PCR. Sequencing was performed on an Illumina HiSeq 2500. The public reads were reanalyzed by TCRdb: fastp trimming at Q25, MiXCR alignment, in-frame beta chains only. Rows with one shared CDR3 protein collapse into an entry with the most common genes and DNA. In all, the sample holds roughly 290,000 distinct CDR3 sequences, and 21% of those were seen once. 9.5% to 13% of the sample is in the top ten clones. Sequences were derived from PBMCs from blood, sampled approximately 22 months after vaccination. Receptors were obtained from a man between 50 and 69 years old who received an inactivated influenza vaccine. Donor details come from another sample of the same person, matched by shared clones.

The chain employs TRBV5-1 and TRBJ2-1; D is perhaps TRBD1 (6 bases). The V end lost 1 base, the J end lost 1 base, and 9 bases lay between the germline ends. The CDR3 sequence is 15 residues long. CDR1 is SGHRS, CDR2 YFSETQ, per germline. The CDR3 DNA reads TGCGCCAGCAGCTTGTCAGGGGCTTCCTACAATGAGCAGTTCTTC. This encodes CASSLSGASYNEQFF.

This clonotype has ten or more counts. The V gene is TRBV27, the J gene TRBJ1-2; D perhaps matches TRBD1 (5 bases). Trimming stripped 8 bases from V and 2 bases from J, with 18 bases between. In germline, CDR1 is MNHEY, CDR2 SMNVEV (reference sequence). This CDR3 spans 15 amino acids. CDR3 bases: TGTGCCAGCGGGGGACCCAGTAGTAGGAACTATGGCTACACCTTC. Translating gives CASGGPSSRNYGYTF.

This clonotype was recorded only once. This chain links TRBV7-6 with TRBJ2-2; the D call may be TRBD1 or TRBD2 (5 bases each). The CDR3 loop spans 15 amino acids. CDR1 and CDR2 (germline): SGHVS, FNYEAQ. Trimming cost V 5 bases and J 4 bases, with 14 bases left between them. DNA for the CDR3: TGTGCCAGCAGCCTTACTAGGGGAGCCACCGGGGAGCTGTTTTTT. It encodes CASSLTRGATGELFF. Based on the CDR3 plus reference TRBV7-6 and TRBJ2-2, the full variable domain is GAGVSQSPRYKVTKRGQDVALRCDPISGHVSLYWYRQALGQGPEFLTYFNYEAQQDKSGLPNDRFSAERPEGSISTLTIQRTEQRDSAMYRCASSLTRGATGELFFGEGSRLTVL.